Listed below are T cell receptor beta chains from one sample, sequenced in a study of blood T cells in healthy people across ages. TCRdb re-called the 5' RACE reads with MiXCR, one entry per CDR3 protein. The sample holds 1.5 million to 2 million distinct CDR3 sequences; roughly 52% are singletons and the top ten take over 2%. The sequenced material came from blood. The receptors were sampled from a woman aged 35 to 49 in good health. CDR3s include the opening cysteine and the closing phenylalanine or tryptophan.

14	TRBV27	CASSFAGENQPQHF
15	TRBV7-3	CASSLEGASFYGYTF
17	TRBV11-2	CASSLRGGATRDQPQHF
11	TRBV6-5	CASSYRWDQYF
13	TRBV6-5	CASSRGGMPTQFF
14	TRBV27	CASRETDSSGEQYF
14	TRBV29-1	CSVGLAAESNEQYF
15	TRBV5-1	CASSLDWGATYEQYF
17	TRBV12-3/TRBV12-4	CASSLAGTGNFQETQYF
12	TRBV6-2/TRBV6-3	CASRDYDYGYTF
13	TRBV2	CASDRAGNQPQHF
14	TRBV10-3	CAISEEAPYTEAFF
18	TRBV6-2/TRBV6-3	CASSYSPGTVNSNQPQHF
13	TRBV20-1	CSATRRENYGYTF
13	TRBV28	CASTGGGQEAQYF
14	TRBV10-3	CAISRAGQGPPLHF
14	TRBV28	CARGNGGAADTQYF
13	TRBV2	CASTAGRSNEQFF
15	TRBV5-6	CASSFGTLSNQPQHF
14	TRBV4-1	CASSQGQIQETQFF
15	TRBV6-5	CASSDRGVLTETQYF
13	TRBV7-9	CASSLEGDETQYF
19	TRBV4-2	CASSQGEWSPGVCSYERYF
17	TRBV6-2/TRBV6-3	CASSRPSLSGGKETQYF
17	TRBV6-6	CASSLKRSGSSVETQYF
15	TRBV11-2	CASRLQTGTKDEQYF
12	TRBV5-1	CASSVQAGTQYF
19	TRBV6-2/TRBV6-3	CAGSYEAMGGSLAKNIQYF
14	TRBV6-2/TRBV6-3	CASSPGTWGCEQYF
13	TRBV6-5	CASSVTFNNEQFF
16	TRBV12-3/TRBV12-4	CASSPWGLSSTDTQYF
13	TRBV4-3	CASSQGLGNEQYF